This T cell receptor beta chain was captured in a study of long-term antiretroviral therapy in people with HIV. Whole-study findings and limits: Once patients were on ART, diversity went higher but still fell short of transplant donor controls.

Runs used v3.0 of the immunoSEQ assay and were done at survey level. The data were produced by immunoSEQ multiplex PCR, yet TCRdb's version contains in-frame clones alone and is incomplete. This repertoire shows around 25,000 clones, 86% found once; its top ten account for 3.6%. This clone has just one count. What it recognizes is unknown. Until DNA extraction, the samples held between 1-10 million cryopreserved PBMC. The CDR3 spans 17 residues. The V and J ends lost 9 bases and 2 bases, in that order; junction bases with no gene match: 18. Germline CDR1 SNHLY, CDR2 FYNNEI. Sequencing used unsorted PBMCs, obtained 1.9 years after starting antiretroviral therapy. The chain has TRBV2 and TRBJ1-1; TRBD1 aligns across 7 bases. The clonotype was recovered from a woman aged 30 to 39 with HIV. The CDR3 DNA sequence: TGTGCCAGACCAAGGCGCGGCGGGACAGAGCTAAACACTGAAGCTTTCTTT. It encodes CARPRRGGTELNTEAFF. Filled out from reference TRBV2 and TRBJ1-1, the complete variable domain reads EPEVTQTPSHQVTQMGQEVILRCVPISNHLYFYWYRQILGQKVEFLVSFYNNEISEKSEIFDDQFSVERPDGSNFTLKIRSTKLEDSAMYFCARPRRGGTELNTEAFFGQGTRLTVV.